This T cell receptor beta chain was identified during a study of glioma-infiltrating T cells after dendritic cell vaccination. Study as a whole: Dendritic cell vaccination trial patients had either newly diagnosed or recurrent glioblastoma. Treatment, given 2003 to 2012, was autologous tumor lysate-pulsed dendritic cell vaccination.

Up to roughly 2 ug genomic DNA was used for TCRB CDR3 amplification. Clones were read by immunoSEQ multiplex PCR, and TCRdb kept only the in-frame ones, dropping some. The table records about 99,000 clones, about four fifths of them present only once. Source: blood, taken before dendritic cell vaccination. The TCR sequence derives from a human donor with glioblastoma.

CDR3 sequence reads: CASSVSSGGYEQYF. The CDR3 nucleotides are TGTGCCAGCAGCGTATCTAGCGGGGGTTACGAGCAGTACTTC. This rearrangement joins TRBV9 to TRBJ2-7; 10 positions match TRBD2. The CDR3 is 14 amino acids. CDR1 is SGDLS, CDR2 YYNGEE, per germline. V lost 1 base to trimming and J lost 4 bases; unmatched junction nucleotides: 2.